This TCR beta chain was retrieved from a study of CD8+ T cells in alopecia areata. The overall study: Scalp area affected, as a percentage, set the severity score of treated patients. Study-wide points: Throughout tofacitinib, many expanded lesional clones continued to persist in scalp and blood. Baseline CD8+ expansion's link to response remains uncertain, as there was one nonresponder.

Treatment noted: oral pan-JAK inhibitor, 5-10 mg twice daily. CD4+ and CD8+ T cells were sorted from PBMCs stained for CD3, CD4 and CD8. The CDR3 extends over 19 amino acids. Germline lookup yields CDR1 ENHRY and CDR2 SYGVKD. Trimming cost V 6 bases and J 0 bases; bases outside gene matches: 17. Extracted RNA was reverse transcribed into cDNA, the sequencing template. Assay used: immunoSEQ multiplex PCR; TCRdb lists only in-frame clones, some missing. Of 200,000 to 250,000 clones listed, less than 65% were seen once; the top ten hold more than 3.5%. On this clone: What it recognizes is unknown.

The chain is built from TRBV10-3 and TRBJ2-1; TRBD1 matches 7 bases. Sequenced material: CD4+ T cells sorted from blood, taken at week 4, from a patient treated with tofacitinib. The TCR comes from a human donor with alopecia areata. CDR3 sequence reads: CAIRSPGTDSPGSYNEQFF. For the CDR3, the DNA is TGTGCCATCAGGAGTCCCGGGACAGATTCTCCGGGCTCCTACAATGAGCAGTTCTTC.